The 30 T cell receptor beta chains below come from one sample, sequenced in a study of CD8+CD57+ T cells in acquired aplastic anemia. Patients chosen for sequencing had shown CD8+CD57+ cell expansion by flow cytometry. The study profiled TCR beta VDJ and CDR3 using genomic DNA as template. Each CDR3 protein gets one entry after TCRdb re-called the reads with MiXCR. The data hold 260,000 or so distinct CDR3 sequences, with approximately 45% observed a single time. Sequenced sample: sorted CD4+, CD8+, or CD8+CD57+ T cells (not recorded which) from PBMCs. These receptors were collected from a human donor with aplastic anemia.

The count of this clonotype is one. The chain combines TRBV10-3 with TRBJ1-5; D gene uncertain. The CDR3 is 13 residues long. The germline V gene encodes CDR1 ENHRY and CDR2 SYGVKD. Trimming left V 4 bases short and J 7 bases short, with 11 bases between. CDR3: CAISGDIGQPQHF. DNA of the CDR3: TGTGCCATCAGTGGCGACATAGGGCAGCCCCAGCATTTT.

There are many counts of this clonotype. The CDR3 sequence: CASGETQYF. CDR3 nucleotide sequence: TGTGCCAGCGGAGAGACCCAGTACTTC. This sequence joins TRBV9 and TRBJ2-5, with no clear D. Germline V gene data show CDR1 as SGDLS and CDR2 as YYNGEE. The ends were cut back, 7 bases at V and 4 bases at J, with 2 bases in the middle. The CDR3 covers 9 residues.

This chain links TRBV11-3 with TRBJ2-2; no firm D call. This CDR3 has 18 residues. V was pared by 0 bases and J by 4 bases, with 18 bases between. Germline values: CDR1 SGHNT, CDR2 YENEEA. CDR3 sequence reads: CASSLDEPGGRLTGELFF. CDR3 bases: TGTGCCAGCAGCTTAGATGAACCGGGTGGACGGCTCACCGGGGAGCTGTTTTTT. The full variable domain, rest sourced from reference TRBV11-3 and TRBJ2-2, is EAGVVQSPRYKIIEKKQPVAFWCNPISGHNTLYWYLQNLGQGPELLIRYENEEAVDDSQLPKDRFSAERLKGVDSTLKIQPAELGDSAVYLCASSLDEPGGRLTGELFFGEGSRLTVL.

The chain links TRBV19 to TRBJ1-6; D possibly corresponds to TRBD1 (6 bases). Trimming shortened V by 9 bases and J by 6 bases, and 18 bases separated the two germline ends. The CDR3 has 15 amino acids. Germline loops: CDR1 LNHDA, CDR2 SQIVND (reference sequence). CDR3 sequence: CASSLQGLGNSPLHF. CDR3 bases: TGTGCCAGCAGCTTGCAGGGGCTGGGTAATTCACCCCTCCACTTT.

The chain carries TRBV2 and TRBJ2-1; TRBD2 might be the D (6 bases). The CDR3 is 16 residues long. Germline V CDR1 and CDR2: SNHLY, FYNNEI. With 4 bases removed from V and 0 bases from J, the gap between germline ends came to 13 bases. The CDR3 loop reads CASSGGRGSSYNEQFF. CDR3 DNA: TGTGCCAGCAGTGGAGGCCGGGGGAGCTCCTACAATGAGCAGTTCTTC.

This clonotype appeared many times. The J gene is TRBJ2-7, the V gene TRBV5-1, with 9 bases aligning to TRBD2. Losses at the gene ends were 6 bases for V and 5 bases for J; bases not matched to a gene: 12. In germline, CDR1 is SGHRS, CDR2 YFSETQ. The CDR3 length is 15 residues. The CDR3 DNA is TGCGCCAGCACGTTCCGCGGGAGGGCCGTGGACGAGCAGTACTTC. It is translated as CASTFRGRAVDEQYF.

The rearrangement joins TRBV6-4 to TRBJ2-7, with TRBD1 matching 8 bases. The CDR3 consists of 14 residues. CDR1 and CDR2 from the germline V gene are MRHNA and SNTAGT. Trimming at V came to 10 bases and at J to 3 bases, leaving 11 bases not matched to a gene. The CDR3 sequence is CATNAGQDIYEQYF. CDR3 bases: TGTGCCACAAACGCGGGACAGGACATCTACGAGCAGTACTTC.

This clonotype was seen a handful of times. CDR3 sequence (DNA): TGCAGCGTTGTACGGGGCGAGCAGTACTTC. Translation: CSVVRGEQYF. The chain recombines TRBV29-1 with TRBJ2-7; weak D call: TRBD2 (5 bases). This CDR3 region has 10 residues. The germline V gene encodes CDR1 SQVTM and CDR2 ANQGSEA. Trimming removed 4 bases from V and 6 bases from J, with 7 bases in between.

This sequence joins TRBV19 and TRBJ2-7; D is uncertain. This CDR3 has 15 amino acids. Trimming took off 1 base at V and 0 bases at J, with 10 bases between the two ends. Germline CDR1 and CDR2: LNHDA and SQIVND (reference sequence). Here the CDR3 DNA reads TGTGCCAGTAGTATAGGATCAGGACCCTCCTACGAGCAGTACTTC. As protein: CASSIGSGPSYEQYF. The variable domain in full, completed from reference TRBV19 and TRBJ2-7, reads DGGITQSPKYLFRKEGQNVTLSCEQNLNHDAMYWYRQDPGQGLRLIYYSQIVNDFQKGDIAEGYSVSREKKESFPLTVTSAQKNPTAFYLCASSIGSGPSYEQYFGPGTRLTVT.

V gene TRBV9 combines with J gene TRBJ2-3; possible D gene TRBD1, 6 bases. The CDR3 contains 13 residues. The germline V gene has CDR1 SGDLS and CDR2 YYNGEE. Trimming cost V 0 bases and J 11 bases, with 13 bases left between them. The CDR3 here is CASSVGTVNEQYF. The CDR3 DNA is TGTGCCAGCAGCGTAGGGACAGTCAATGAGCAGTATTTT.

This sequence joins TRBV15 and TRBJ2-1, with 8 nucleotides matching TRBD2. The CDR3 is 16 residues long. Germline-derived CDR1 and CDR2 are LNHNV and YYDKDF (reference sequence). The V gene end was trimmed by 5 bases and the J gene end by 3 bases; junction bases not matched to a gene: 9. The CDR3 is CATSLVAGGYYNEQFF. CDR3 sequence (DNA): TGTGCCACCAGCTTGGTGGCGGGGGGTTACTACAATGAGCAGTTCTTC. Full variable domain (rest looked up from reference TRBV15 and TRBJ2-1): DAMVIQNPRYQVTQFGKPVTLSCSQTLNHNVMYWYQQKSSQAPKLLFHYYDKDFNNEADTPDNFQSRRPNTSFCFLDIRSPGLGDTAMYLCATSLVAGGYYNEQFFGPGTRLTVL.

The chain is built from TRBV19 and TRBJ1-1; TRBD1 agrees at 9 bases. The length of the CDR3 is 11 residues. CDR1 LNHDA and CDR2 SQIVND come from the germline V gene (reference sequence). With 6 bases clipped from V and 8 bases from J, the junction kept 1 base outside the gene matches. The CDR3 here is CASRGTGEAFF. The CDR3 nucleotides are TGTGCCAGTAGAGGGACAGGGGAAGCTTTCTTT.

In its sample, this clonotype was seen many times. This chain connects TRBV9 to TRBJ2-5, with D tentatively TRBD1 or TRBD2 (5 bases each). This CDR3 comprises 14 residues. The V end lost 2 bases, the J end lost 1 base, and 9 bases lay between the germline ends. Germline V gene lookup returns CDR1 SGDLS and CDR2 YYNGEE. The CDR3 DNA sequence: TGTGCCAGCAGCGTGGCCGGGGCCCAAGAGACCCAGTACTTC. It specifies CASSVAGAQETQYF. Drawing the rest from reference TRBV9 and TRBJ2-5, the complete variable domain is DSGVTQTPKHLITATGQRVTLRCSPRSGDLSVYWYQQSLDQGLQFLIQYYNGEERAKGNILERFSAQQFPDLHSELNLSSLELGDSALYFCASSVAGAQETQYFGPGTRLLVL.

The genes are TRBV7-8 and TRBJ2-4, with 11 bases fitting TRBD2. Germline values: CDR1 SGHVS, CDR2 FQNEAQ. This CDR3 is built from 18 residues. V lost 3 bases and J lost 0; bases outside the gene matches: 7. The CDR3 DNA reads as TGTGCCAGCAGCTTTAGCGGGAGGGCCCTGGGAGCCAAAAACATTCAGTACTTC. Protein sequence: CASSFSGRALGAKNIQYF.

The CDR3 region is CASSQGAGEKLFF. The CDR3 DNA follows: TGTGCCAGCAGTCAGGGGGCAGGTGAAAAACTGTTTTTT. The chain uses TRBV2 and TRBJ1-4; 8 positions agree with TRBD1. This CDR3 spans 13 amino acids. Germline CDR1 SNHLY, CDR2 FYNNEI. V lost 5 bases and J lost 7; bases outside the gene matches: 3.

The rearrangement links TRBV27 to TRBJ2-7; D is possibly TRBD1 (6 bases). Germline V gives CDR1 MNHEY, CDR2 SMNVEV (reference sequence). The CDR3 runs 16 residues. Between the trimmed V and J ends, which lost 0 bases and 3 bases, there was a span of 15 bases. The CDR3 DNA reads as TGTGCCAGCAGTTTATCCGTGGGGGCCCTTCTCTACGAGCAGTACTTC. Protein product: CASSLSVGALLYEQYF.

Note on this clonotype: A much larger clonotype is one base distant, so this may be a read error. This chain uses TRBV5-6 with TRBJ2-1; 10 bases match TRBD1. This CDR3 has 17 amino acids. Looked up from germline, CDR1 is SGHDT and CDR2 is YYEEEE. The CDR3 DNA follows: TGTGCCAGCAGCGTAGTACCCGGGACAGGGGTTGACAATGAGCAGTCCTTC. Translated: CASSVVPGTGVDNEQSF.

This chain links TRBV5-1 with TRBJ1-4; tentatively, D is TRBD1 (5 bases). This CDR3 has 15 amino acids. Germline V gene sequence: CDR1 SGHRS, CDR2 YFSETQ. Deletions cut 4 bases from V and 5 bases from J, with 15 bases between. This CDR3 is CASSISGTNNEKLFF. The CDR3, as DNA: TGCGCCAGCAGCATATCCGGGACCAACAATGAAAAACTGTTTTTT. The whole variable domain, remainder taken from reference TRBV5-1 and TRBJ1-4, is KAGVTQTPRYLIKTRGQQVTLSCSPISGHRSVSWYQQTPGQGLQFLFEYFSETQRNKGNFPGRFSGRQFSNSRSEMNVSTLELGDSALYLCASSISGTNNEKLFFGSGTQLSVL.

V usage is TRBV29-1 and J usage is TRBJ1-1; D unclear. This CDR3 region has 13 residues. Looked up from germline, CDR1 is SQVTM and CDR2 is ANQGSEA. The V and J ends lost 3 bases and 2 bases respectively, with 10 bases between them. For the CDR3, the DNA is TGCAGCGTTGAGATTACAGCTAACACTGAAGCTTTCTTT. It codes for CSVEITANTEAFF.

The CDR3 DNA reads TGTGCCAGCAGTCCCGGGGAGGGGGTCGACGAGCAGTACTTC. It encodes CASSPGEGVDEQYF. The J gene is TRBJ2-7, the V gene TRBV7-2, with D perhaps TRBD2 (7 bases). The CDR3 is made up of 14 amino acids. Germline V gene sequence: CDR1 SGHTA, CDR2 FQGNSA. The V end lost 6 bases, the J end lost 5 bases, and 17 bases lay between the germline ends.

The rearrangement links TRBV7-2 to TRBJ2-4; D possibly corresponds to TRBD1 (5 bases). Trimming removed 5 bases from V and 6 bases from J, with 14 bases in between. CDR3 length: 14 amino acids. In germline, CDR1 is SGHTA, CDR2 FQGNSA. This CDR3 reads CASSRQTDRNIQYF. In nucleotides, the CDR3 is TGTGCCAGCAGCCGCCAGACAGACAGAAACATTCAGTACTTC.

As regards this clonotype: This could be a read error, since a much larger clone is one nucleotide away. This chain connects TRBV2 to TRBJ2-7; D assignment may be TRBD1 or TRBD2 (5 bases each). This CDR3 region has 14 residues. The germline V gene encodes CDR1 SNHLY and CDR2 FYNNEI. The CDR3 sequence is CARSPGTGYYEQYF. CDR3 DNA sequence: TGTGCCCGCAGCCCCGGGACGGGTTACTACGAGCAGTACTTC. The full variable domain, its missing parts supplied by reference TRBV2 and TRBJ2-7, is EPEVTQTPSHQVTQMGQEVILRCVPISNHLYFYWYRQILGQKVEFLVSFYNNEISEKSEIFDDQFSVERPDGSNFTLKIRSTKLEDSAMYFCARSPGTGYYEQYFGPGTRLTVT.

The chain's CDR3 is CATSAPGGFYEQYF. The DNA for the CDR3 is TGTGCCACCAGTGCCCCGGGGGGGTTCTACGAGCAGTACTTC. The chain employs TRBV24-1 and TRBJ2-7; 8 bases line up with TRBD2. There are 14 residues in the CDR3. After removal of 5 bases from V and 3 bases from J, the junction contained 5 bases not matched to a gene. Germline assignment: CDR1 KGHDR and CDR2 SFDVKD.

This clonotype was seen at least ten times. The V and J genes are TRBV7-9 and TRBJ2-2, with a possible D match to TRBD2 (6 bases). The germline CDR1 and CDR2 sequences are SEHNR and FQNEAQ (reference sequence). The CDR3 loop spans 15 amino acids. With 5 bases removed from V and 5 bases from J, the gap between germline ends came to 15 bases. Here the CDR3 reads CASSHHRAGTGELFF. The CDR3 nucleotides are TGTGCCAGCAGCCATCACCGGGCGGGGACCGGGGAGCTGTTTTTT. Complete variable domain (other parts from reference TRBV7-9 and TRBJ2-2): DTGVSQNPRHKITKRGQNVTFRCDPISEHNRLYWYRQTLGQGPEFLTYFQNEAQLEKSRLLSDRFSAERPKGSFSTLEIQRTEQGDSAMYLCASSHHRAGTGELFFGEGSRLTVL.

The V and J genes are TRBV7-9 and TRBJ2-1; 9 bases line up with TRBD1. In germline, CDR1 is SEHNR, CDR2 FQNEAQ (reference sequence). With 5 bases clipped from V and 6 bases from J, the junction kept 8 bases outside the gene matches. The CDR3 is 15 residues long. In nucleotides, the CDR3 is TGTGCCAGCAGCGGACCGGGACAGGGAGGCAATGAGCAGTTCTTC. Translation: CASSGPGQGGNEQFF.

The V call is TRBV20-1, the J call TRBJ2-7; a possible D gene is TRBD1 (6 bases). V was pared by 1 base and J by 3 bases, with 10 bases between. The germline CDR1 and CDR2 sequences are DFQATT and SNEGSKA (reference sequence). The CDR3 has 13 residues. The CDR3 bases are TGCAGTGCTAGAGCCCTGGACAGCTACGAGCAGTACTTC. Amino acid sequence: CSARALDSYEQYF.

As concerns this clonotype: A read error may produce the germline difference seen at one junction end. V usage is TRBV10-2 and J usage is TRBJ2-5, with D perhaps matching TRBD1 or TRBD2 (6 bases each). Germline V gives CDR1 WSHSY, CDR2 SAAADI. This CDR3 comprises 23 residues. CDR3 region: CASSDGGSAGNTISGRGWETQYF. The CDR3 DNA is TGCGCTAGCAGTGACGGAGGGTCCGCTGGAAACACCATATCGGGCAGGGGCTGGGAGACCCAGTACTTC.

This chain uses TRBV7-9 with TRBJ1-5; D is undetermined. With 5 bases removed from V and 4 bases from J, the gap between germline ends came to 9 bases. The germline gives CDR1 SEHNR, CDR2 FQNEAQ (reference sequence). The CDR3 has 13 amino acids. In DNA form, the CDR3 reads TGTGCCAGCAGCGGCCCGGGGAATCAGCCCCAGCATTTT. Encoded protein: CASSGPGNQPQHF.

The chain couples TRBV20-1 to TRBJ1-2; D is uncertain. The V gene's germline CDR1 is DFQATT and CDR2 SNEGSKA (reference sequence). This CDR3 region has 13 residues. V lost 2 bases, J lost 4 bases, and 11 bases lay in between. Here the CDR3 reads CSARTESSYGYTF. CDR3 sequence (DNA): TGCAGTGCTAGAACGGAGTCTAGCTATGGCTACACCTTC.

This clonotype was observed many times. J is TRBJ2-5 and V is TRBV4-1, with D maybe TRBD2 (6 bases). CDR3 size: 16 residues. V was cut by 1 base and J by 1 base, with 13 bases left in between. Per germline, CDR1 MGHRA and CDR2 YSYEKL. Here the CDR3 DNA reads TGCGCCAGCAGCCAAGGCTCGCAGGGAGGCCAAGAGACCCAGTACTTC. This encodes CASSQGSQGGQETQYF.